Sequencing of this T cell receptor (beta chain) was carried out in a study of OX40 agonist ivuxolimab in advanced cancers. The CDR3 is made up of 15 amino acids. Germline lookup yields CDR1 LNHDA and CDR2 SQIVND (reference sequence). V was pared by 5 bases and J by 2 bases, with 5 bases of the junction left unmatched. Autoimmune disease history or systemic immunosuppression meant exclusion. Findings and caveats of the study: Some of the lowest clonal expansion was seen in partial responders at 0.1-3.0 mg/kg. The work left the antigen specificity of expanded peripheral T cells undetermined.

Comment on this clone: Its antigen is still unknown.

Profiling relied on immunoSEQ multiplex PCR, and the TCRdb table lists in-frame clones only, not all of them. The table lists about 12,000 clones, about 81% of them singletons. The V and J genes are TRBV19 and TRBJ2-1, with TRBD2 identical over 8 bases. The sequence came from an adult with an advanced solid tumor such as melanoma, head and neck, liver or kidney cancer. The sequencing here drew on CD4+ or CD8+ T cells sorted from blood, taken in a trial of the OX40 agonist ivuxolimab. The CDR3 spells CASSYSGGPYNEQFF. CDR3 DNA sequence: TGTGCCAGTAGTTATTCGGGAGGGCCCTACAATGAGCAGTTCTTC.